These 21 T cell receptor beta chains originate from one sample sequenced in a study of cytomegalovirus exposure and HLA in healthy donors. PCR used 60 Vbeta primers and 13 Jbeta primers. Measured with immunoSEQ multiplex PCR; TCRdb has only the in-frame clones, and not every one. The sample carries a few hundred thousand clones, approximately 90% recorded once. The sequenced material came from PBMCs. All receptors derive from a woman between 18 and 30 years old in good health and CMV-seronegative.

In this sample, this clone turned up once. The rearrangement links TRBV18 to TRBJ1-2; D may be TRBD1 (5 bases). V lost 2 bases and J lost 3, with 10 bases in between. Germline CDR1 is KGHSH and CDR2 is LQKENI. The CDR3 loop spans 14 amino acids. CDR3 in amino acids: CASSPGKGDYGYTF. Here the CDR3 DNA reads TGTGCCAGCTCACCAGGAAAAGGGGACTATGGCTACACCTTC.

The chain joins TRBV19 to TRBJ2-7, with D possibly being TRBD2 (5 bases). V was shortened by 5 bases and J by 3 bases, with 17 bases between the two germline ends. The CDR3 has 15 residues. Germline V gene sequence: CDR1 LNHDA, CDR2 SQIVND (reference sequence). For the CDR3, the DNA is TGTGCCAGTAGTTTGTCTGCGGCGGACTTCTACGAGCAGTACTTC. Protein sequence: CASSLSAADFYEQYF.

This chain links TRBV18 with TRBJ1-2, with 9 bases identical to TRBD1. With 6 bases clipped from V and 6 bases from J, the junction kept 8 bases outside the gene matches. In germline, CDR1 is KGHSH, CDR2 LQKENI. This CDR3 comprises 14 residues. The CDR3 region has the DNA TGTGCCAGCTCGCCCGCAACAGGGGGCAATGGCTACACCTTC. Its translation: CASSPATGGNGYTF.

The V gene is TRBV9, the J gene TRBJ2-1, with D perhaps matching TRBD2 (6 bases). Per the germline V gene, CDR1 is SGDLS and CDR2 is YYNGEE. The CDR3 spans 19 residues. V was shortened by 2 bases and J by 0 bases, with 21 bases between the two germline ends. CDR3 sequence reads: CASSVPKDSGQSSYNEQFF. The CDR3 nucleotides are TGTGCCAGCAGCGTGCCAAAGGATAGCGGTCAGAGCTCCTACAATGAGCAGTTCTTC.

The CDR3 DNA reads TGCGCCAGCAGCGCTCAACAGGGAGACAATGAGCAGTTCTTC. It codes for CASSAQQGDNEQFF. The rearrangement uses TRBV5-1 and TRBJ2-1; TRBD1 might be the D (6 bases). The CDR3 has 14 amino acids. The V gene's germline CDR1 is SGHRS and CDR2 YFSETQ. The V end lost 4 bases, the J end lost 5 bases, and 13 bases lay between the germline ends.

The chain joins TRBV5-4 to TRBJ2-2; 8 bases match TRBD2. Germline V CDR1 and CDR2: SGHNT, YYREEE (reference sequence). This CDR3 region has 16 residues. With V trimmed by 2 bases and J by 7 bases, 10 bases remained unmatched. CDR3 sequence: CASSFAAGGRNGELFF. In nucleotides, the CDR3 is TGTGCCAGCAGCTTTGCCGCGGGGGGCCGTAACGGGGAGCTGTTTTTT. The full variable domain, in which reference TRBV5-4 and TRBJ2-2 provide the parts outside the CDR3, is ETGVTQSPTHLIKTRGQQVTLRCSSQSGHNTVSWYQQALGQGPQFIFQYYREEENGRGNFPPRFSGLQFPNYSSELNVNALELDDSALYLCASSFAAGGRNGELFFGEGSRLTVL.

V is TRBV27 and J is TRBJ1-1; D gene unclear. This CDR3 region has 15 residues. V lost 5 bases, J lost 5 bases, and 18 bases lay in between. Germline lookup yields CDR1 MNHEY and CDR2 SMNVEV (reference sequence). CDR3 sequence: CASSPLGEGRTEAFF. The CDR3 nucleotides are TGTGCCAGCAGTCCCTTAGGCGAGGGAAGGACTGAAGCTTTCTTT.

In the case of this clone: Other DNA sequences in the sample encode the same CDR3. The rearrangement links TRBV10-3 to TRBJ2-3; TRBD2 agrees at 12 bases. Trimming removed 2 bases from V and 6 bases from J; junction bases left unmatched: 0. The germline gives CDR1 ENHRY, CDR2 SYGVKD. This CDR3 region has 14 residues. The CDR3 DNA reads TGTGCCATCAGTGAGGGGACTAGCGGGGATACGCAGTATTTT. Amino acids: CAISEGTSGDTQYF.

The rearrangement joins TRBV7-6 to TRBJ2-2; 7 bases line up with TRBD1. The CDR3 runs 14 residues. Germline lookup yields CDR1 SGHVS and CDR2 FNYEAQ. V shed 6 bases, J shed 6 bases, and the junction held 7 bases outside the gene matches. DNA for the CDR3: TGTGCCAGCAGTCCGACAGGGTCGGCCGGGGAGCTGTTTTTT. Translation: CASSPTGSAGELFF.

The count of this clone is one. The rearrangement links TRBV2 to TRBJ1-2; 9 bases agree with TRBD1. V lost 6 bases and J lost 7; bases outside the gene matches: 9. The length of the CDR3 is 14 residues. CDR1 SNHLY and CDR2 FYNNEI come from the germline V gene. Here the CDR3 reads CASREQGANRGYTF. The CDR3 DNA is TGTGCCAGCAGGGAACAGGGGGCGAATCGTGGCTACACCTTC.

This clone was counted a single time. V usage is TRBV5-1 and J usage is TRBJ1-2; D is unclear. Germline CDR1 and CDR2: SGHRS and YFSETQ. V lost 0 bases, J lost 0 bases, and 6 bases lay in between. The CDR3 loop spans 14 amino acids. The CDR3 loop is CASSLGSPNYGYTF. The CDR3 bases are TGCGCCAGCAGCTTGGGCAGTCCTAACTATGGCTACACCTTC.

The CDR3 loop reads CAISPRGAGGPNEQFF. CDR3 bases: TGTGCCATCAGCCCTCGAGGAGCGGGGGGGCCCAATGAGCAGTTCTTC. The chain couples TRBV10-3 to TRBJ2-1; 10 positions agree with TRBD2. The V gene end was trimmed by 6 bases and the J gene end by 6 bases; junction bases not matched to a gene: 11. The CDR3 is 16 residues long. The germline CDR1 and CDR2 sequences are ENHRY and SYGVKD.

The chain uses TRBV6-4 and TRBJ2-3; 9 positions agree with TRBD2. V was clipped by 3 bases and J by 6 bases; unmatched bases: 10. Germline CDR1 reads MRHNA; CDR2 reads SNTAGT. The CDR3 length is 16 residues. CDR3 residues: CASSEVWRGGPDTQYF. DNA of the CDR3: TGTGCCAGCAGTGAAGTTTGGCGGGGGGGCCCGGATACGCAGTATTTT.

Of note for this clone: At one end the junction does not follow the germline gene, possibly because of a read error. This chain links TRBV7-9 with TRBJ2-3; 7 bases map to TRBD2. This CDR3 has 14 amino acids. Looked up from germline, CDR1 is SEHNR and CDR2 is FQNEAQ (reference sequence). CDR3 protein: CSSSSGTGQDTQYF. CDR3 in DNA: TGTTCCAGCAGCAGCGGGACTGGCCAAGATACGCAGTATTTT.

This chain's CDR3 is CASSYSRVKVGNTIYF. The CDR3 bases are TGTGCCAGCAGTTACTCCAGGGTAAAGGTGGGAAACACCATATATTTT. This sequence joins TRBV6-5 and TRBJ1-3; the D gene is possibly TRBD1 (5 bases). The V gene's germline CDR1 is MNHEY and CDR2 SVGAGI. With 0 bases removed from V and 4 bases from J, the gap between germline ends came to 13 bases. This CDR3 contains 16 residues.

In regard to this clone: At the DNA level, this CDR3 is encoded by other sequences in the same sample as well. The V gene is TRBV18, the J gene TRBJ2-2, with unresolved D. CDR3 length equals 15 residues. Deletions cut 3 bases from V and 2 bases from J, with 10 bases between. Germline V lookup: CDR1 KGHSH, CDR2 LQKENI. DNA for the CDR3: TGTGCCAGCTCACCCCTAACGGGTAACACCGGGGAGCTGTTTTTT. This encodes CASSPLTGNTGELFF.

The V and J genes are TRBV7-3 and TRBJ2-1; 10 bases align to TRBD2. In germline, CDR1 is SGHTA, CDR2 FQGTGA. V shed 3 bases and J 0 bases; nucleotides not matched to a gene: 11. This CDR3 spans 19 amino acids. The CDR3, as DNA: TGTGCCAGCAGCTTGAGGGCTAGCGGGGGCCCTTACTCCTACAATGAGCAGTTCTTC. This gives the protein CASSLRASGGPYSYNEQFF.

The chain is built from TRBV2 and TRBJ1-1; the match to TRBD1 covers 7 bases. The CDR3 is made up of 14 amino acids. Germline CDR1 reads SNHLY; CDR2 reads FYNNEI. V lost 7 bases to trimming and J lost 5 bases; unmatched junction nucleotides: 10. CDR3 amino acids: CASTKRVRGTEAFF. CDR3 nucleotides: TGTGCCAGCACGAAGAGAGTCAGGGGGACTGAAGCTTTCTTT. Complete variable domain (other parts from reference TRBV2 and TRBJ1-1): EPEVTQTPSHQVTQMGQEVILRCVPISNHLYFYWYRQILGQKVEFLVSFYNNEISEKSEIFDDQFSVERPDGSNFTLKIRSTKLEDSAMYFCASTKRVRGTEAFFGQGTRLTVV.

This chain joins TRBV5-1 and TRBJ2-5, with a weak D call TRBD1 (6 bases). This CDR3 contains 16 residues. The V end lost 4 bases, the J end lost 2 bases, and 18 bases lay between the germline ends. Per the germline V gene, CDR1 is SGHRS and CDR2 is YFSETQ. The CDR3 DNA follows: TGCGCCAGCAGCCCTACAGGGTCCCCTGGTCAAGAGACCCAGTACTTC. This translates into CASSPTGSPGQETQYF.

The chain uses TRBV5-1 and TRBJ2-1; D might be TRBD1 (6 bases). Germline CDR1 and CDR2: SGHRS and YFSETQ. Deletions cut 2 bases from V and 8 bases from J, with 17 bases between. This CDR3 is 15 amino acids long. The CDR3 sequence is CASSLSPGVTDEQFF. CDR3 nucleotides: TGCGCCAGCAGCTTATCCCCAGGGGTCACGGATGAGCAGTTCTTC.

With respect to this clone: An end of the junction differs from the germline gene, which may be a read error. This sample also contains other DNA sequences that code for the same CDR3. The chain combines TRBV6-1 with TRBJ1-5, with D possibly matching TRBD1 (6 bases). The CDR3 covers 18 residues. Germline V gene lookup returns CDR1 MNHNS and CDR2 SASEGT. CDR3 sequence: CASSEGFLFGQSNQPQHF. In DNA form, the CDR3 reads TGTGCCAGCAGCGAAGGGTTCTTATTTGGACAGAGCAATCAGCCCCAGCATTTT.